One sample yielded the 9 T cell receptor beta chains listed below, sequenced in a study of T cells in tumors and immune-related adverse events. Repertoires were generated with immunoSEQ multiplex PCR, while TCRdb's copy carries only in-frame clones and drops some. The sample carries about 22,000 clones, 85% to 95% recorded once. The material sequenced was lymph node tissue, taken from a patient treated with anti-PD-1 therapy. The receptors here all came from a female donor with metastatic renal cell carcinoma.

This sequence joins TRBV10-3 and TRBJ1-3; D might be TRBD1 (5 bases). Germline V CDR1 and CDR2: ENHRY, SYGVKD. V was trimmed by 6 bases and J by 0 bases, leaving 12 bases between them. This CDR3 comprises 15 residues. CDR3 DNA sequence: TGTGCCATCAGCCCCGGGACTGTCTCTGGAAACACCATATATTTT. Amino acid sequence: CAISPGTVSGNTIYF.

This chain links TRBV5-1 with TRBJ1-2; possibly TRBD1 for D (5 bases). This CDR3 region has 13 residues. The germline CDR1 and CDR2 sequences are SGHRS and YFSETQ. Trimming left V 0 bases short and J 2 bases short, with 5 bases between. The CDR3 protein is CASSLDRNYGYTF. CDR3 bases: TGCGCCAGCAGCTTGGACAGGAACTATGGCTACACCTTC.

This clone showed up just once. The chain employs TRBV4-3 and TRBJ2-5; 10 bases line up with TRBD1. Per the germline V gene, CDR1 is LGHNA and CDR2 is YSLEER. The V and J ends lost 4 bases and 5 bases, in that order; junction bases with no gene match: 16. This CDR3 contains 18 residues. This CDR3 reads CASSRGFSGTGERETQYF. CDR3 sequence (DNA): TGCGCCAGCAGCCGAGGCTTTTCCGGGACAGGGGAACGGGAGACCCAGTACTTC.

The gene calls are TRBV28 and TRBJ2-3, with TRBD2 matching 9 bases. V was pared by 5 bases and J by 4 bases, with 7 bases of the junction left unmatched. This CDR3 has 15 amino acids. The germline V gene has CDR1 MDHEN and CDR2 SYDVKM. The chain's CDR3 is CASSPPTSGPDTQYF. For the CDR3, the DNA is TGTGCCAGCAGTCCGCCGACTAGCGGACCAGATACGCAGTATTTT.

The chain couples TRBV9 to TRBJ2-3, with D uncertain. The CDR3 has 14 amino acids. Germline V gene data show CDR1 as SGDLS and CDR2 as YYNGEE. V was clipped by 2 bases and J by 4 bases, with 11 bases between them. Here the CDR3 reads CASSVISGADTQYF. The CDR3 DNA reads as TGTGCCAGCAGCGTTATATCGGGCGCAGATACGCAGTATTTT.

This chain joins TRBV7-6 and TRBJ2-7; D possibly corresponds to TRBD2 (5 bases). CDR3 length: 16 residues. The V gene's germline CDR1 is SGHVS and CDR2 FNYEAQ. The germline V and J ends were trimmed by 5 bases and 2 bases, with 19 bases remaining between them. CDR3 in DNA: TGTGCCAGCAGCGCGAGTTGGCCTAGCCGAGCCTACGAGCAGTACTTC. This codes for CASSASWPSRAYEQYF.

A note on this clone: Other DNA sequences in the same sample also yield this CDR3. This chain connects TRBV4-1 to TRBJ2-7; 10 bases align to TRBD1. Per the germline V gene, CDR1 is MGHRA and CDR2 is YSYEKL. There are 15 residues in the CDR3. The V gene end was trimmed by 1 base and the J gene end by 3 bases; junction bases not matched to a gene: 3. CDR3 sequence: CASSQAWDRGYEQYF. The DNA of the CDR3 is TGCGCCAGCAGCCAAGCTTGGGACAGGGGCTACGAGCAGTACTTC.

The rearrangement uses TRBV18 and TRBJ2-2, with no clear D. In germline, CDR1 is KGHSH, CDR2 LQKENI. This CDR3 spans 16 amino acids. Trimming took off 1 base at V and 4 bases at J, with 13 bases between the two ends. The CDR3 here is CASSPQDPGSTGELFF. Written as DNA, the CDR3 is TGTGCCAGCTCACCACAAGATCCGGGCTCCACCGGGGAGCTGTTTTTT.

This chain links TRBV18 with TRBJ2-1; D may be TRBD1 or TRBD2 (5 bases each). Germline V gene data show CDR1 as KGHSH and CDR2 as LQKENI. The V end lost 0 bases, the J end lost 5 bases, and 14 bases lay between the germline ends. This CDR3 comprises 16 residues. The CDR3 coding sequence is TGTGCCAGCTCACCACCCGGCAGGGCGAGGGACAATGAGCAGTTCTTC. It is translated as CASSPPGRARDNEQFF.